The 31 T cell receptor beta chains in this list originate from one sample, sequenced in a study of regulatory T cells in long-lasting Graves disease. The time point was: persistent/refractory GD, antithyroid drugs over 5 years with positive TRAb. The authors made the TCR library using RNA they extracted from PBMCs. Assembly of TCR beta libraries relied on iRepertoire HTBI primers together with Arm-PCR of CDR3 regions. A single record per CDR3 protein comes from TCRdb applying MiXCR to the multiplex PCR reads. The profile shows 650,000 to 850,000 distinct CDR3 sequences, 30% of them singletons. Sequenced material: peripheral blood mononuclear cells (PBMCs), taken when the disease was refractory, from a patient treated with antithyroid drugs. The source is a female donor with Graves disease.

This rearrangement joins TRBV7-9 to TRBJ1-1, with D unclear. The CDR3 spans 14 residues. Trimming stripped 5 bases from V and 1 base from J, with 11 bases between. Germline CDR1 is SEHNR and CDR2 is FQNEAQ (reference sequence). CDR3 residues: CASSVDGKNTEAFF. The DNA for the CDR3 is TGTGCCAGCAGCGTCGACGGCAAGAACACTGAAGCTTTCTTT.

The chain carries TRBV9 and TRBJ1-6; TRBD1 aligns across 10 bases. J was trimmed by 9 bases and V by 4 bases; bases with no gene match: 4. From germline, CDR1 is SGDLS and CDR2 YYNGEE. The length of the CDR3 is 14 residues. The CDR3 protein is CASSRDRGGSPLHF. CDR3 DNA sequence: TGTGCCAGCAGCCGGGACAGGGGAGGTTCACCCCTCCACTTT.

This clonotype was counted between two and nine times. The rearrangement uses TRBV10-2 and TRBJ1-5, with 7 bases identical to TRBD1. Germline CDR1 reads WSHSY; CDR2 reads SAAADI. Unmatched junction bases numbered 9, after V lost 4 bases and J lost 6 bases. The CDR3 extends over 15 amino acids. The DNA of the CDR3 is TGCGCCAGCAGTGTGGGGACAGAGGAGGCTCAGCCCCAGCATTTT. It is translated as CASSVGTEEAQPQHF.

This clonotype was picked up a small number of times. CDR3 in amino acids: CASSQALGQGTYGYTF. The CDR3 nucleotides are TGTGCCAGCAGCCAGGCCCTGGGACAGGGGACCTATGGCTACACCTTC. The chain combines TRBV5-5 with TRBJ1-2; 10 bases are a match to TRBD1. Germline V gives CDR1 SGHKS, CDR2 YYEKEE (reference sequence). The CDR3 has 16 residues. Unmatched junction bases numbered 10, after V lost 4 bases and J lost 4 bases.

This chain uses TRBV5-1 with TRBJ2-7; D may correspond to TRBD1 or TRBD2 (5 bases each). Deletions cut 7 bases from V and 4 bases from J, with 21 bases between. This CDR3 spans 15 amino acids. The V gene's germline CDR1 is SGHRS and CDR2 YFSETQ. CDR3 loop: CASAPGTPILYEQYF. The CDR3 DNA reads as TGCGCCAGCGCCCCCGGGACCCCGATACTATACGAGCAGTACTTC.

J is TRBJ2-7 and V is TRBV5-1, with D perhaps given as TRBD1 or TRBD2 (6 bases each). V shed 0 bases and J shed 5 bases, with 15 bases lying between them. Germline-derived CDR1 and CDR2 are SGHRS and YFSETQ. The CDR3 is made up of 15 amino acids. CDR3 DNA sequence: TGCGCCAGCAGCTTGGGGGGGGCAAGTCGGAACGAGCAGTACTTC. It yields the protein CASSLGGASRNEQYF.

This clonotype was found many times. The J gene is TRBJ1-1, the V gene TRBV19; D is ambiguous. This CDR3 is 13 amino acids long. The V end was cut by 3 bases, the J end by 1 base, with 6 bases between. Per germline, CDR1 LNHDA and CDR2 SQIVND (reference sequence). The CDR3 loop reads CASSIKENTEAFF. In nucleotides, the CDR3 is TGTGCCAGTAGTATTAAGGAGAACACTGAAGCTTTCTTT.

This clonotype has ten or more counts. An end of the junction does not agree with germline; a read error may underlie this. V usage is TRBV2 and J usage is TRBJ2-5; tentatively, D is TRBD2 (6 bases). There are 12 residues in the CDR3. Germline loops: CDR1 SNHLY, CDR2 FYNNEI. As DNA, the CDR3 is TGTGCCGGCAGGAGGGACCAAGAGACCCAGTACTTC. This translates into CAGRRDQETQYF. The full variable domain, in which reference TRBV2 and TRBJ2-5 provide the parts outside the CDR3, is EPEVTQTPSHQVTQMGQEVILRCVPISNHLYFYWYRQILGQKVEFLVSFYNNEISEKSEIFDDQFSVERPDGSNFTLKIRSTKLEDSAMYFCAGRRDQETQYFGPGTRLLVL.

V and J are TRBV29-1 and TRBJ1-1, with a possible D match to TRBD1 (6 bases). Deletions cut 6 bases from V and 1 base from J, with 9 bases between. This CDR3 is 12 amino acids long. CDR1 SQVTM and CDR2 ANQGSEA come from the germline V gene. CDR3 DNA: TGCAGCGTCGACAGGCAGAACACTGAAGCTTTCTTT. It encodes CSVDRQNTEAFF. Supplemented by reference TRBV29-1 and TRBJ1-1, the full variable domain reads SAVISQKPSRDICQRGTSLTIQCQVDSQVTMMFWYRQQPGQSLTLIATANQGSEATYESGFVIDKFPISRPNLTFSTLTVSNMSPEDSSIYLCSVDRQNTEAFFGQGTRLTVV.

This clonotype was seen a few times. The chain combines TRBV28 with TRBJ2-2; D is undetermined. Germline lookup yields CDR1 MDHEN and CDR2 SYDVKM. The CDR3 contains 13 residues. V was pared by 4 bases and J by 6 bases, with 9 bases between. The DNA for the CDR3 is TGTGCCAGCAGTTCTGTAAGGGCCGGGGAGCTGTTTTTT. Amino acid sequence: CASSSVRAGELFF.

The genes are TRBV30 and TRBJ2-7, with TRBD2 matching 10 bases. Trimming took 3 bases from V and 0 from J; bases not matched to a gene: 11. This CDR3 has 17 amino acids. Germline CDR1 GTSNPN, CDR2 SVGIG (reference sequence). CDR3 amino acids: CAWSLYSSGGNSYEQYF. In DNA, the CDR3 is TGTGCCTGGAGCCTATACTCTAGCGGGGGAAACTCCTACGAGCAGTACTTC.

This clonotype was observed a few times. The chain is built from TRBV12-3 or TRBV12-4 and TRBJ1-2; D may be TRBD1 (6 bases). This CDR3 has 13 residues. V lost 3 bases and J lost 11, with 16 bases in between. The CDR3 loop is CASSFWTADIYTF. Here the CDR3 DNA reads TGTGCCAGCAGTTTTTGGACAGCGGATATATACACCTTC.

The sample holds a few counts of this clonotype. V and J are TRBV4-1 and TRBJ1-4; D uncertain. CDR1 is MGHRA and CDR2 is YSYEKL in the germline V gene. The V and J ends lost 1 base and 0 bases respectively, with 3 bases between them. CDR3 size: 14 residues. The CDR3 sequence: CASSQATTNEKLFF. The CDR3 nucleotides read TGCGCCAGCAGCCAAGCCACAACTAATGAAAAACTGTTTTTT.

J is TRBJ1-2 and V is TRBV5-5; possible D gene TRBD1, 5 bases. The germline V gene encodes CDR1 SGHKS and CDR2 YYEKEE (reference sequence). The CDR3 length is 15 residues. The germline V and J ends were trimmed by 5 bases and 3 bases, with 17 bases remaining between them. Written as DNA, the CDR3 is TGTGCCAGCAGGCTTCCTGGCGGGGGTGACTATGGCTACACCTTC. Its protein is CASRLPGGGDYGYTF.

The rearrangement uses TRBV20-1 and TRBJ2-5; 11 bases map to TRBD2. The CDR3 runs to 14 residues. V dropped 1 base and J dropped 5; count of bases not matched to a gene: 3. Germline CDR1 is DFQATT and CDR2 is SNEGSKA (reference sequence). Here the CDR3 reads CSARVTSGKETQYF. The CDR3, as DNA: TGCAGTGCTAGAGTGACTAGCGGGAAGGAGACCCAGTACTTC.

This chain joins TRBV9 and TRBJ1-4; D gene ambiguous. The CDR3 is 15 amino acids. Germline CDR1 and CDR2: SGDLS and YYNGEE. Trimming removed 3 bases at V and 6 bases at J, with 15 bases between. The CDR3 is CASSAGLLVDEKLFF. The CDR3 DNA reads TGTGCCAGCAGCGCCGGCCTGTTGGTGGATGAAAAACTGTTTTTT.

This clonotype has just a few counts. The rearrangement uses TRBV6-1 and TRBJ2-7; 12 positions agree with TRBD2. This CDR3 spans 15 amino acids. J lost 3 bases, V lost 6 bases, and 6 bases had no gene match. Germline V gives CDR1 MNHNS, CDR2 SASEGT. Here the CDR3 DNA reads TGTGCCAGCAGGTCTACTAGCGGGAGGATCTACGAGCAGTACTTC. Protein: CASRSTSGRIYEQYF.

The rearrangement joins TRBV15 to TRBJ1-2; 9 bases align to TRBD1. Germline CDR1 and CDR2: LNHNV and YYDKDF (reference sequence). The CDR3 covers 14 residues. V lost 1 base, J lost 6 bases, and 3 bases stayed unmatched. CDR3 loop: CATSRGTGVHGYTF. In nucleotides, the CDR3 is TGTGCCACCAGCAGAGGGACAGGGGTGCATGGCTACACCTTC.

The chain couples TRBV5-1 to TRBJ1-1, with D tentatively TRBD1 (6 bases). CDR1 is SGHRS and CDR2 is YFSETQ in the germline V gene. Trimming removed 0 bases at V and 7 bases at J, with 16 bases between. The CDR3 spans 15 residues. The CDR3 bases are TGCGCCAGCAGCTTGGGGGGTACAGGGCAACTTGAAGCTTTCTTT. Protein: CASSLGGTGQLEAFF.

The rearrangement joins TRBV7-2 to TRBJ2-7; 7 bases line up with TRBD1. The germline CDR1 and CDR2 sequences are SGHTA and FQGNSA. The length of the CDR3 is 14 residues. Trimming removed 5 bases from V and 0 bases from J; junction bases left unmatched: 4. The chain's CDR3 is CASSEWDSSYEQYF. Here the CDR3 DNA reads TGTGCCAGCAGCGAATGGGACAGCTCCTACGAGCAGTACTTC.

The gene calls are TRBV12-3 or TRBV12-4 and TRBJ1-5; unclear D gene. The CDR3 has 13 residues. Trimming took 3 bases from V and 6 from J, leaving 9 bases between them. This CDR3 reads CASSFGEGQPQHF. DNA of the CDR3: TGTGCCAGCAGTTTTGGGGAGGGTCAGCCCCAGCATTTT.

V and J are TRBV20-1 and TRBJ2-5; 14 nucleotides line up with TRBD2. CDR1 and CDR2 from the germline V gene are DFQATT and SNEGSKA (reference sequence). The CDR3 contains 16 residues. J was trimmed by 0 bases and V by 7 bases; bases with no gene match: 7. DNA for the CDR3: TGCAGTGTAGCGACTAGCGGGGGGGGTAACCAAGAGACCCAGTACTTC. Residues: CSVATSGGGNQETQYF.

In its sample, this clonotype was seen a few times. One end of the junction does not line up with germline, which may come from a read error. The chain combines TRBV20-1 with TRBJ1-5; D might be TRBD1 (6 bases). The V gene's germline CDR1 is DFQATT and CDR2 SNEGSKA (reference sequence). CDR3 length: 12 residues. Here the CDR3 reads CSASRGNHPQHF. The CDR3 DNA is TGCAGTGCTAGCAGGGGAAATCACCCCCAGCATTTT.

The sample holds a few counts of this clonotype. This chain uses TRBV29-1 with TRBJ2-7; 13 bases are shared with TRBD2. CDR3 length equals 14 residues. Germline values: CDR1 SQVTM, CDR2 ANQGSEA. V gave up 3 bases and J gave up 7 bases; unmatched junction bases: 6. DNA of the CDR3: TGCAGCGTTGACGGACTAGCGGGAGATTGGGAGCAGTACTTC. Residues: CSVDGLAGDWEQYF.

The chain is built from TRBV7-9 and TRBJ1-1, with a tentative D call TRBD1 (5 bases). CDR1 is SEHNR, CDR2 FQNEAQ, per germline (reference sequence). This CDR3 is built from 11 residues. V was cut by 5 bases and J by 11 bases, with 12 bases left in between. This CDR3 reads CASSLWEGAFF. DNA of the CDR3: TGTGCCAGCAGCCTATGGGAGGGGGCTTTCTTT.

This rearrangement joins TRBV20-1 to TRBJ2-5; D is ambiguous. This CDR3 is built from 14 residues. Trimming left V 0 bases short and J 5 bases short, with 13 bases between. Germline-derived CDR1 and CDR2 are DFQATT and SNEGSKA (reference sequence). The CDR3 sequence: CSARDWAKEETQYF. The CDR3 nucleotides read TGCAGTGCTAGAGATTGGGCTAAGGAGGAGACCCAGTACTTC.

This clonotype has a handful of counts. The chain uses TRBV6-1 and TRBJ1-2; D call uncertain. The CDR3 has 13 residues. Germline lookup yields CDR1 MNHNS and CDR2 SASEGT. V was trimmed by 4 bases and J by 8 bases, leaving 14 bases between them. The CDR3 nucleotides are TGTGCCAGCAGTGTCAACTGGTCTGTCGGCTACACCTTC. Its protein is CASSVNWSVGYTF.

The chain carries TRBV9 and TRBJ1-6; weak D call: TRBD1 (6 bases). Looked up from germline, CDR1 is SGDLS and CDR2 is YYNGEE. The CDR3 extends over 15 amino acids. V lost 0 bases, J lost 10 bases, and 14 bases lay in between. The CDR3 DNA follows: TGTGCCAGCAGCGTAGTGGGCAGGGGAGAGTCACCCCTCCACTTT. Its translation: CASSVVGRGESPLHF.

The chain is built from TRBV7-6 and TRBJ2-7; tentatively, D is TRBD1 (6 bases). V was clipped by 4 bases and J by 4 bases, with 17 bases between them. The germline V gene encodes CDR1 SGHVS and CDR2 FNYEAQ. There are 15 residues in the CDR3. Here the CDR3 DNA reads TGTGCCAGCAGCTCCGGCAAGGGGGAGAGGTACGAGCAGTACTTC. The encoded protein is CASSSGKGERYEQYF.

The chain has TRBV10-3 and TRBJ1-2; 7 nucleotides agree with TRBD1. CDR3 length: 13 residues. In germline, CDR1 is ENHRY, CDR2 SYGVKD. The J segment lost 6 bases and the V segment lost 10 bases, leaving 11 bases of the junction unmatched. This chain's CDR3 is CASQRQGQHGYTF. The DNA of the CDR3 is TGTGCCAGCCAGCGACAGGGCCAGCATGGCTACACCTTC.

This clonotype was recorded at least ten times. This chain uses TRBV28 with TRBJ1-2; D gene uncertain. There are 14 residues in the CDR3. V was shortened by 1 base and J by 8 bases, with 14 bases between the two germline ends. CDR1 and CDR2 (germline): MDHEN, SYDVKM. In DNA, the CDR3 is TGTGCCAGCAGTTTATCGGAGGGTTTGGGGGGCTACACCTTC. This gives the protein CASSLSEGLGGYTF.